The 6 T cell receptor beta chains listed next were all sequenced from one sample in a study of spatial heterogeneity in lung cancer. TCRdb ran MiXCR on the 5' RACE reads and lists one entry per CDR3 protein. Of tens of thousands of distinct CDR3 sequences in the sample, 10% to 15% are singletons; the top ten hold over 5.5%. As to time point: sample taken at primary tumor resection. Whole RNA was taken from tumor, nontumor lung or frozen PBMC; it was then sequenced unsorted. The source was PBMCs, collected at surgery. These receptors all stem from a male donor with early-stage non-small cell lung cancer.

This chain uses TRBV7-9 with TRBJ2-5, with a weak D call TRBD2 (5 bases). Germline V gene sequence: CDR1 SEHNR, CDR2 FQNEAQ (reference sequence). Trimming cost V 3 bases and J 3 bases, with 14 bases left between them. The CDR3 has 15 amino acids. Here the CDR3 DNA reads TGTGCCAGCAGCTTGTGGAGTAGCGAAGAAGAGACCCAGTACTTC. This codes for CASSLWSSEEETQYF.

The chain recombines TRBV7-9 with TRBJ1-6, with TRBD1 matching over 9 bases. The CDR3 sequence is 17 residues long. Germline lookup yields CDR1 SEHNR and CDR2 FQNEAQ (reference sequence). J was trimmed by 6 bases and V by 4 bases; bases with no gene match: 10. CDR3 nucleotide sequence: TGTGCCAGCAGCTCGACCGGGACAGGGCGTGTTAATTCACCCCTCCACTTT. Translating it yields CASSSTGTGRVNSPLHF.

This clonotype occurred many times. The chain carries TRBV3-1 and TRBJ2-3; TRBD2 aligns across 8 bases. The CDR3 has 15 residues. V lost 4 bases, J lost 2 bases, and 5 bases stayed unmatched. Germline assignment: CDR1 LGHDT and CDR2 YNNKEL (reference sequence). CDR3 amino acids: CASSLLADYTDTQYF. The CDR3 region has the DNA TGTGCCAGCAGCCTACTAGCGGACTACACAGATACGCAGTATTTT.

Ten or more counts support this clonotype. J is TRBJ2-6 and V is TRBV29-1, with 7 bases aligning to TRBD1. The junction had 9 bases not matched to a gene; V was cut back by 7 bases and J by 0 bases. In germline, CDR1 is SQVTM, CDR2 ANQGSEA. This CDR3 comprises 16 residues. The DNA of the CDR3 is TGCAGCGCCAGGACAGGATTAAGCTCTGGGGCCAACGTCCTGACTTTC. Its translation: CSARTGLSSGANVLTF.

The V and J genes are TRBV3-1 and TRBJ2-1; 13 nucleotides match TRBD2. The germline gives CDR1 LGHDT, CDR2 YNNKEL (reference sequence). Losses at the gene ends were 4 bases for V and 5 bases for J; bases not matched to a gene: 8. The CDR3 is 17 amino acids. CDR3 in amino acids: CASSPRTSGRADNEQFF. The CDR3 DNA reads as TGTGCCAGCAGCCCGCGGACTAGCGGGAGAGCCGACAATGAGCAGTTCTTC.

This clonotype was seen a few times. The chain links TRBV20-1 to TRBJ2-1; 8 bases map to TRBD2. The germline CDR1 and CDR2 sequences are DFQATT and SNEGSKA (reference sequence). This CDR3 region has 14 residues. V shed 6 bases and J 8 bases; nucleotides not matched to a gene: 12. CDR3: CSASLAVPRDEQFF. In DNA form, the CDR3 reads TGCAGTGCATCACTAGCGGTCCCTAGGGATGAGCAGTTCTTC.